Listed here are 13 T cell receptor beta chains from one sample, sequenced in a study of radiotherapy plus CTLA-4 blockade in lung cancer (dated by TCRdb to 2016 to 2019). To prepare the library, the immunoSEQ multiplex PCR assay was applied. TCRdb obtained this table from immuneACCESS and retained in-frame rearrangements with V and J assigned. These tables miss some clones; where compared with another copy, unresolved V genes account for less than half of the shortfall, and the remainder is unexplained. Present in this sample are 89,000 or so clones, 75% to 90% of which were seen just once. The top ten clones comprise under 4% of the sample. The source was peripheral blood, collected from a patient treated with radiotherapy plus ipilimumab. Receptors originate from a human donor with non-small cell lung cancer who had a partial response to radiotherapy plus ipilimumab.

This clone appeared a single time. V usage is TRBV19 and J usage is TRBJ2-1; possible D gene TRBD2, 5 bases. Trimming stripped 4 bases from V and 3 bases from J, with 7 bases between. The CDR3 consists of 13 residues. Germline CDR1 is LNHDA and CDR2 is SQIVND (reference sequence). The CDR3 is CASSTGNYNEQFF. The CDR3 DNA follows: TGTGCCAGTAGTACCGGGAACTACAATGAGCAGTTCTTC.

This sequence joins TRBV5-1 and TRBJ2-1; TRBD2 is a possible D gene (6 bases). The germline CDR1 and CDR2 sequences are SGHRS and YFSETQ. This CDR3 has 14 amino acids. Between the trimmed V and J ends, which lost 4 bases and 6 bases, there was a span of 14 bases. The CDR3 reads CASSTGVVINEQFF. As DNA, the CDR3 is TGCGCCAGCAGCACGGGGGTCGTAATCAATGAGCAGTTCTTC.

The chain combines TRBV5-1 with TRBJ2-7; TRBD2 matches 7 bases. Unmatched junction bases numbered 7, after V lost 0 bases and J lost 4 bases. CDR3 length: 15 residues. Germline CDR1 reads SGHRS; CDR2 reads YFSETQ. Written as DNA, the CDR3 is TGCGCCAGCAGCTTGGCGGCGCAGGGAGGGTACGAGCAGTACTTC. Amino acids: CASSLAAQGGYEQYF.

CDR3 DNA sequence: TGTGCCAGCAGCTGGGGGACAGGGGTTAATGAAAAACTGTTTTTT. Its translation is CASSWGTGVNEKLFF. J is TRBJ1-4 and V is TRBV5-4, with 10 bases lining up with TRBD1. This CDR3 is 15 amino acids long. J gave up 4 bases and V 3 bases, and 3 bases lay outside the gene matches. The germline CDR1 and CDR2 sequences are SGHNT and YYREEE (reference sequence).

The chain links TRBV9 to TRBJ2-7, with 8 bases that match TRBD1. Germline CDR1 and CDR2: SGDLS and YYNGEE. V gave up 4 bases and J gave up 7 bases; unmatched junction bases: 10. The CDR3 has 14 residues. CDR3 sequence: CASSFRLQGGEQYF. CDR3 in DNA: TGTGCCAGCAGCTTCCGCCTACAGGGGGGTGAGCAGTACTTC.

This chain links TRBV6-6 with TRBJ2-7; 7 nucleotides line up with TRBD2. Germline trimming cut 2 bases from V and 0 bases from J; bases unmatched to any gene: 1. The germline gives CDR1 MNHNY, CDR2 SVGAGI (reference sequence). The CDR3 has 14 amino acids. The CDR3 spells CASSYERGSYEQYF. CDR3 coding DNA: TGTGCCAGCAGTTACGAGCGGGGCTCCTACGAGCAGTACTTC.

The V call is TRBV6-1, the J call TRBJ1-2; D not certain. V dropped 7 bases and J dropped 4 bases, with 10 bases sitting between them. The CDR3 sequence is 12 residues long. CDR1 and CDR2 (germline): MNHNS, SASEGT. CDR3 sequence: CASTTPGYGYTF. In DNA form, the CDR3 reads TGTGCCAGCACCACCCCAGGCTATGGCTACACCTTC.

This chain connects TRBV19 to TRBJ1-6; 7 nucleotides match TRBD1. The CDR3 length is 17 residues. In germline, CDR1 is LNHDA, CDR2 SQIVND (reference sequence). Trimming at V came to 3 bases and at J to 9 bases, leaving 14 bases not matched to a gene. CDR3 sequence: CASSIRAGGPWGSPLHF. The CDR3 nucleotides are TGTGCCAGTAGTATTAGGGCAGGGGGTCCCTGGGGTTCACCCCTCCACTTT.

This clone was observed a handful of times. This chain uses TRBV28 with TRBJ1-1; no definite D call. The CDR3 spans 16 residues. Germline lookup yields CDR1 MDHEN and CDR2 SYDVKM. Trimming pared 4 bases from V and 6 bases from J, leaving 21 bases between. Here the CDR3 reads CASSSLPGEGKSEAFF. DNA for the CDR3: TGTGCCAGCAGTTCCCTCCCCGGGGAGGGTAAGTCTGAAGCTTTCTTT. The variable domain in full, with the rest retrieved from reference TRBV28 and TRBJ1-1, is DVKVTQSSRYLVKRTGEKVFLECVQDMDHENMFWYRQDPGLGLRLIYFSYDVKMKEKGDIPEGYSVSREKKERFSLILESASTNQTSMYLCASSSLPGEGKSEAFFGQGTRLTVV.

The DNA of the CDR3 is TGTGCCAGCAAACGAGACAGCGGGAGGTCCACCGGGGAGCTGTTTTTT. It codes for CASKRDSGRSTGELFF. The chain has TRBV5-4 and TRBJ2-2, with 9 bases lining up with TRBD2. The CDR3 totals 16 residues. The J segment lost 4 bases and the V segment lost 6 bases, leaving 10 bases of the junction unmatched. Germline-derived CDR1 and CDR2 are SGHNT and YYREEE (reference sequence).

V and J are TRBV2 and TRBJ2-3, with 12 bases matching TRBD2. Germline CDR1 SNHLY, CDR2 FYNNEI. The CDR3 sequence is 15 residues long. The ends lost 4 bases at V and 1 base at J; junction bases unmatched: 0. CDR3 in DNA: TGTGCCAGCAGTGGGACTAGCGGGGGCACAGATACGCAGTATTTT. Translating gives CASSGTSGGTDTQYF.

This sequence joins TRBV29-1 and TRBJ2-1; 9 nucleotides align to TRBD2. CDR1 is SQVTM, CDR2 ANQGSEA, per germline. The V segment lost 7 bases and the J segment 4 bases; nucleotides outside the gene matches: 11. This CDR3 is 15 amino acids long. The CDR3 sequence: CSAGAGLAGYNEQFF. The CDR3 nucleotides read TGCAGCGCGGGGGCCGGCCTAGCGGGGTACAATGAGCAGTTCTTC.

The chain recombines TRBV5-1 with TRBJ2-6; D possibly corresponds to TRBD2 (6 bases). The CDR3 is 17 amino acids. Germline V gene sequence: CDR1 SGHRS, CDR2 YFSETQ. V lost 2 bases and J 0 bases, leaving 12 bases between the germline ends. The CDR3 region is CASSFELGGSGANVLTF. The CDR3 coding sequence is TGCGCCAGCAGCTTCGAGCTCGGGGGCTCTGGGGCCAACGTCCTGACTTTC.